This is a list of T cell receptor beta chains from one sample in a study of cytomegalovirus exposure and HLA in healthy donors. Libraries were prepared by immunoSEQ multiplex PCR; TCRdb keeps only in-frame clonotypes and omits some of them. The table includes some 150,000 clones, roughly four fifths detected once. Sequencing was carried out using PBMCs. These receptors were obtained from a woman between 40 and 50 years old in good health and CMV-seronegative. The CDR3 runs from the conserved cysteine through the conserved F or W. The D gene is left open where the match is weak. Clone size is stated in some rows and not others, as once, few, many or a class when expanded.

size	D	J	V	DNA	CDR3
NA	NA	TRBJ2-1	TRBV5-4	TGTGCCAGCAGCTTGGGTGGGCTAGCCCACAATGAGCAGTTCTTC	CASSLGGLAHNEQFF
NA	NA	TRBJ2-5	TRBV18	TGTGCCAGCTCACCACCCGCAGGTTACCAAGAGACCCAGTACTTC	CASSPPAGYQETQYF
NA	NA	TRBJ1-1	TRBV7-3	TGTGCCAGCAGCCCCCGAGGTGGGGGGAGCACTGAAGCTTTCTTT	CASSPRGGGSTEAFF
NA	TRBD1	TRBJ2-1	TRBV4-3	TGCGCCAGCAGCCAGAGGACAGGGCGGAATGAGCAGTTCTTC	CASSQRTGRNEQFF
NA	TRBD1	TRBJ2-7	TRBV4-3	TGCGCCAGCAGCCAAGGACGGACAGGGGGGTATCCTAGGGCCTACGAGCAGTACTTC	CASSQGRTGGYPRAYEQYF
NA	NA	TRBJ1-4	TRBV7-7	TGTGCCAGCAGCCAAGACATCGATGAAAAACTGTTTTTT	CASSQDIDEKLFF
few	NA	TRBJ2-7	TRBV11-2	TGTGCCAGCAGCGAGGGGGCGGGATGGGCCCACGAGCAGTACTTC	CASSEGAGWAHEQYF
NA	TRBD1	TRBJ2-1	TRBV6-1	TGTGCCAGCAGTGCAGACAGGGGGCTTTACAATGAGCAGTTCTTC	CASSADRGLYNEQFF
few	TRBD1	TRBJ2-4	TRBV7-2	TGTGCCAGCAGCTCCGGGACAGCCCCTATTCAGTACTTC	CASSSGTAPIQYF
NA	NA	TRBJ1-1	TRBV21-1	TGTGCCAGCAGCAAAGGGATGGGACAGGGGGTTACTGAAGCTTTCTTT	CASSKGMGQGVTEAFF
NA	NA	TRBJ1-4	TRBV5-1	TGCGCCAGCAGCTCAACAGGGTTAACGCACGGGGCTAATGAAAAACTGTTTTTT	CASSSTGLTHGANEKLFF
NA	NA	TRBJ1-2	TRBV14	TGTGCCAGCAGCCAAGATCAGGCCTATGGCTACACCTTC	CASSQDQAYGYTF
NA	NA	TRBJ2-7	TRBV15	TGTGCCACCAGCAGAGCTCTAGCCTTATACGAGCAGTACTTC	CATSRALALYEQYF
NA	NA	TRBJ1-2	TRBV28	TGTGCCAGCAGTTCTTATGGCTACACCTTC	CASSSYGYTF
few	NA	TRBJ1-2	TRBV28	TGTGCCAGCAGTTTGCCGTGGTACAAAGGCAGGGATTATGGCTACACCTTC	CASSLPWYKGRDYGYTF
few	TRBD1	TRBJ2-7	TRBV7-6	TGTGCCAGCAGTGGGACAGGAGGTCTCTACGAGCAGTACTTC	CASSGTGGLYEQYF
NA	TRBD1	TRBJ2-1	TRBV28	TGTGCCAGCAGTGTAACCTATAGGGACAGGGGGCGGGAGCAGTTCTTC	CASSVTYRDRGREQFF
NA	NA	TRBJ2-7	TRBV27	TGTGCCAGCAGTCCAAAACTCTTCTACGAGCAGTACTTC	CASSPKLFYEQYF
few	NA	TRBJ2-1	TRBV5-1	TGCGCCAGCAGCTTGGACGGGACTGACTCCAATGAGCAGTTCTTC	CASSLDGTDSNEQFF
NA	TRBD2	TRBJ2-3	TRBV28	TGTGCCAGCAGTTTAGGGACTAGGGATGATACGCAGTATTTT	CASSLGTRDDTQYF
once	NA	TRBJ2-3	TRBV7-3	TGTGCCAGCAGCTCGCTAGGAGGGCCCACAGATACGCAGTATTTT	CASSSLGGPTDTQYF
few	TRBD2	TRBJ2-3	TRBV5-1	TGCGCCAGCAGCACCATACTAGCGGGAGGCCCGGCAGATACGCAGTATTTT	CASSTILAGGPADTQYF
NA	NA	TRBJ2-7	TRBV5-4	TGTGCCAGCAGCGCGGATTTCTACGAGCAGTACTTC	CASSADFYEQYF
NA	NA	TRBJ1-2	TRBV9	TGTGCCAGCAGCTACGATCAGGGGCTCGGCTACACCTTC	CASSYDQGLGYTF
NA	NA	TRBJ1-5	TRBV27	TGTGCCAGCAGTCCAGACGGGATGGGCAATCAGCCCCAGCATTTT	CASSPDGMGNQPQHF
few	NA	TRBJ1-1	TRBV7-9	TGTGCCAGCAGCCCCCCACTCCAACCCATTGAAGCTTTCTTT	CASSPPLQPIEAFF
NA	NA	TRBJ2-2	TRBV18	TGTGCCAGCTCACCACCGAGTCGGACCGGGGAGCTGTTTTTT	CASSPPSRTGELFF
NA	TRBD1	TRBJ1-1	TRBV5-1	TGCGCCAGCCGGACCGGGACAGAGAACACTGAAGCTTTCTTT	CASRTGTENTEAFF